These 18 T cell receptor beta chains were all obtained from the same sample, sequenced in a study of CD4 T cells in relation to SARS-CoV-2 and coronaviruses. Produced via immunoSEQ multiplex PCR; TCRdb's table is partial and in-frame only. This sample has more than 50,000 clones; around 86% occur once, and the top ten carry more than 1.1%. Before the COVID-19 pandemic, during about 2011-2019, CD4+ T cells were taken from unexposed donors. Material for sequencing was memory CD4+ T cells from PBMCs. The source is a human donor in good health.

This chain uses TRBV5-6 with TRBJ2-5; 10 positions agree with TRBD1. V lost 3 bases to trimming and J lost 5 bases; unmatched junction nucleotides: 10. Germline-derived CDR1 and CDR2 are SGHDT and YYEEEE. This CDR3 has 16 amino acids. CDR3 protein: CASSSPGQGKVETQYF. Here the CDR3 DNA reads TGTGCCAGCAGCTCCCCGGGACAGGGGAAGGTTGAGACCCAGTACTTC. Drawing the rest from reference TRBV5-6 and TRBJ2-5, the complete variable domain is DAGVTQSPTHLIKTRGQQVTLRCSPKSGHDTVSWYQQALGQGPQFIFQYYEEEERQRGNFPDRFSGHQFPNYSSELNVNALLLGDSALYLCASSSPGQGKVETQYFGPGTRLLVL.

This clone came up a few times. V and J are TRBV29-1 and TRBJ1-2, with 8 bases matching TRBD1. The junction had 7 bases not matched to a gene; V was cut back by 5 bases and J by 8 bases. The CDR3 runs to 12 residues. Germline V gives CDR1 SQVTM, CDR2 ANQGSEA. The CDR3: CSVSGQGRGYTF. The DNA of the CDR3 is TGCAGCGTTTCAGGACAGGGTAGAGGCTACACCTTC.

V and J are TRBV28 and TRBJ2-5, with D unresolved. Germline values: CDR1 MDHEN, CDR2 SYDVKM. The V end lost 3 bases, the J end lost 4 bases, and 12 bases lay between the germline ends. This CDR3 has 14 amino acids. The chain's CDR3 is CASSFSSTLETQYF. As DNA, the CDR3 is TGTGCCAGCAGTTTCTCCAGTACCTTAGAGACCCAGTACTTC.

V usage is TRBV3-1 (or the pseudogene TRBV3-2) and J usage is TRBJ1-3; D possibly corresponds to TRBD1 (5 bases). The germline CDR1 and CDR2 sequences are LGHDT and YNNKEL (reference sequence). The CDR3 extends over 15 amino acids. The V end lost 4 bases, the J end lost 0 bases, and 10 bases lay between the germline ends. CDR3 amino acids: CASSLGAISGNTIYF. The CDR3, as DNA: TGTGCCAGCAGCCTCGGGGCGATCTCTGGAAACACCATATATTTT.

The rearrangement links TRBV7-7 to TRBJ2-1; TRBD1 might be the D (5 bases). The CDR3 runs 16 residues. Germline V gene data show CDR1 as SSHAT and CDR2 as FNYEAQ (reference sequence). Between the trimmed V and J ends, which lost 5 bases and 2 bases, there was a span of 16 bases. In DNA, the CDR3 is TGTGCCAGCAGCGCCGCCTCAGGGTTGACCTACAATGAGCAGTTCTTC. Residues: CASSAASGLTYNEQFF.

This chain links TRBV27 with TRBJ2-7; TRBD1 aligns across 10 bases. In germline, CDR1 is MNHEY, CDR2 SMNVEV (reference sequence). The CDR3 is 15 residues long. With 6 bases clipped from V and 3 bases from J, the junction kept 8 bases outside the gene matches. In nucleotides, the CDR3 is TGTGCCAGCAGGGAAGCCAGGACAGGGGGCTACGAGCAGTACTTC. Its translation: CASREARTGGYEQYF.

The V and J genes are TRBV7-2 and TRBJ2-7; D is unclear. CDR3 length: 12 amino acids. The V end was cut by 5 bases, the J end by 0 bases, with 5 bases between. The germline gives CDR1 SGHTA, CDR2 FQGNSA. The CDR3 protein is CASSPSSYEQYF. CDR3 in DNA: TGTGCCAGCAGCCCGAGCTCCTACGAGCAGTACTTC.

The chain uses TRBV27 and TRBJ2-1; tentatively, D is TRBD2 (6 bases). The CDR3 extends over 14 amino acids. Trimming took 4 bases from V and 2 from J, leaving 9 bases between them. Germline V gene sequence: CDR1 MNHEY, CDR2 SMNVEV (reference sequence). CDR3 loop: CASSSAGPYNEQFF. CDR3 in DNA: TGTGCCAGCAGTTCTGCGGGGCCCTACAATGAGCAGTTCTTC.

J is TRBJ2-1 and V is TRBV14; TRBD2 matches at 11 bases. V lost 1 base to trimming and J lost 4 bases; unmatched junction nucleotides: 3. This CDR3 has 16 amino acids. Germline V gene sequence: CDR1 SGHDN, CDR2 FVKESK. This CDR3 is CASSQGSGGGYNEQFF. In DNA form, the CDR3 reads TGTGCCAGCAGCCAAGGTAGCGGGGGGGGATACAATGAGCAGTTCTTC.

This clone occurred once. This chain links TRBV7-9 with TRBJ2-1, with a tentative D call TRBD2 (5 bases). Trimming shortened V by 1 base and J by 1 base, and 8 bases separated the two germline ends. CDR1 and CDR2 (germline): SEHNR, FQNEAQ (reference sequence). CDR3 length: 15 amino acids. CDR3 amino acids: CASSLDRTSYNEQFF. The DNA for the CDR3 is TGTGCCAGCAGCTTAGACCGGACTTCCTACAATGAGCAGTTCTTC.

Written as DNA, the CDR3 is TGTGCCAGCAGCTTAGGGGTGGGTGAGCAGTTCTTC. As protein: CASSLGVGEQFF. This rearrangement joins TRBV7-2 to TRBJ2-1; D not resolved. V was shortened by 1 base and J by 9 bases, with 7 bases between the two germline ends. Per germline, CDR1 SGHTA and CDR2 FQGNSA. The CDR3 runs 12 residues.

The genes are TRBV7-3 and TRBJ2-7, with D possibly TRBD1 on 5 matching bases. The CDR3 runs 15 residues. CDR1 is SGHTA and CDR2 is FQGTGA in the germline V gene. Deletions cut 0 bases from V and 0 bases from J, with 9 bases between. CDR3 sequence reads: CASSLTQGSSYEQYF. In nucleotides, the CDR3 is TGTGCCAGCAGCTTAACCCAGGGAAGCTCCTACGAGCAGTACTTC.

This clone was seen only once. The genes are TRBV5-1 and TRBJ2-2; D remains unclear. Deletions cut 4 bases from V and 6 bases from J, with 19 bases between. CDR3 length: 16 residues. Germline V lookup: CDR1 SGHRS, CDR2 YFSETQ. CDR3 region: CASSHSAEFIPGELFF. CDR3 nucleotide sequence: TGCGCCAGCAGCCACTCCGCGGAATTCATCCCCGGGGAGCTGTTTTTT.

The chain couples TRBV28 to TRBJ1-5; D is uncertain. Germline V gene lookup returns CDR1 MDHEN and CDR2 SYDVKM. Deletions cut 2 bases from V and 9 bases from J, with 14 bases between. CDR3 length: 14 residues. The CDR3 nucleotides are TGTGCCAGCAGTTTAGGGCGGGGTAGGCCGCCCCAGCATTTT. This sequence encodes CASSLGRGRPPQHF.

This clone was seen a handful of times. CDR3 bases: TGTGCCAGCAGCCCGTCTAGCGGGACAGATACGCAGTATTTT. Its protein product is CASSPSSGTDTQYF. The V gene is TRBV28, the J gene TRBJ2-3, with TRBD2 matching over 8 bases. Germline CDR1 is MDHEN and CDR2 is SYDVKM. This CDR3 contains 14 residues. V dropped 6 bases and J dropped 3; count of bases not matched to a gene: 5.

Here the CDR3 DNA reads TGTGCCAGCAGCAGATACCGGGAAAAGGTCGAAGAGACCCAGTACTTC. Translation gives CASSRYREKVEETQYF. This chain links TRBV21-1 with TRBJ2-5; no check of the table's D call, TRBD2, against the DNA was made. TRBV21-1 is noted as a pseudogene. This CDR3 is built from 16 residues.

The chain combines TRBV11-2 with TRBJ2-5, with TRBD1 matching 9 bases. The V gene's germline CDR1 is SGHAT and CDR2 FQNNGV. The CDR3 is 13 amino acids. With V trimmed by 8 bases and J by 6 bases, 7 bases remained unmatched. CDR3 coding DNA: TGTGCCAGCGGCGGGACAGGGATGCAGACCCAGTACTTC. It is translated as CASGGTGMQTQYF.

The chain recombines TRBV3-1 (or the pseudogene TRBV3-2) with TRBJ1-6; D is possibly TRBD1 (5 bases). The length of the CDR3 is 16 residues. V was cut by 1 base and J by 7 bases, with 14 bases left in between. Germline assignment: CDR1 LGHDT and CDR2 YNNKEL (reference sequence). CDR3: CASSQGGGTTNSPLHF. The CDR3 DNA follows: TGTGCCAGCAGCCAAGGAGGAGGGACCACCAATTCACCCCTCCACTTT.